These 32 T cell receptor beta chains came from one sample sequenced in a study of early T cells in non-severe SARS-CoV-2 infection. TCRdb reanalysed the 5' RACE reads using MiXCR and keeps one entry per CDR3 protein. The sample shows around 62,000 distinct CDR3 sequences, approximately 13% of them seen only once. Sequencing was carried out using whole blood. Receptor source: an adult who was a healthcare worker with PCR-confirmed SARS-CoV-2 infection or an uninfected control (not recorded which).

This clonotype has just a few counts. The CDR3 loop reads CASSEAPAPSYEQYF. Written as DNA, the CDR3 is TGTGCCAGCAGCGAGGCCCCGGCGCCGTCATACGAGCAGTACTTC. The chain is built from TRBV7-3 and TRBJ2-7; D is unresolved. V was shortened by 5 bases and J by 4 bases, with 18 bases between the two germline ends. The CDR3 has 15 amino acids. Germline CDR1 is SGHTA and CDR2 is FQGTGA.

This clonotype was seen ten or more times. The rearrangement links TRBV28 to TRBJ2-1; D call uncertain. The V end was cut by 8 bases, the J end by 3 bases, with 2 bases between. The germline CDR1 and CDR2 sequences are MDHEN and SYDVKM. This CDR3 is 10 amino acids long. Here the CDR3 reads CASGYNEQFF. DNA of the CDR3: TGTGCCAGCGGCTACAATGAGCAGTTCTTC.

This clonotype was recorded at least ten times. This chain connects TRBV29-1 to TRBJ2-7; D possibly corresponds to TRBD1 (6 bases). Germline assignment: CDR1 SQVTM and CDR2 ANQGSEA. Trimming removed 6 bases at V and 1 base at J, with 10 bases between. CDR3 length equals 12 residues. The CDR3 here is CSVIQGSYEQYF. The CDR3 DNA reads TGCAGCGTCATACAGGGTTCCTACGAGCAGTACTTC.

The chain joins TRBV14 to TRBJ2-1; 7 bases align to TRBD1. The length of the CDR3 is 16 residues. With V trimmed by 3 bases and J by 9 bases, 14 bases remained unmatched. CDR1 and CDR2 from the germline V gene are SGHDN and FVKESK. The CDR3, as DNA: TGTGCCAGCAGCCACCCGGGACAGTCCCCTTTAAGTGAGCAGTTCTTC. It codes for CASSHPGQSPLSEQFF.

DNA of the CDR3: TGTGCCAGCAGCTCCGGACTAGCGGGCCCCTACGAGCAGTACTTC. This sequence encodes CASSSGLAGPYEQYF. The rearrangement uses TRBV7-2 and TRBJ2-7; 11 nucleotides align to TRBD2. The V gene end was trimmed by 4 bases and the J gene end by 2 bases; junction bases not matched to a gene: 4. The length of the CDR3 is 15 residues. Germline V gene lookup returns CDR1 SGHTA and CDR2 FQGNSA.

V is TRBV7-8 and J is TRBJ2-1, with TRBD2 as a possible D gene (6 bases). Per the germline V gene, CDR1 is SGHVS and CDR2 is FQNEAQ. This CDR3 is 15 amino acids long. V lost 1 base and J lost 8, with 15 bases in between. CDR3 loop: CASSLGLVGGYEQFF. The CDR3 bases are TGTGCCAGCAGCTTAGGACTAGTTGGTGGGTATGAGCAGTTCTTC.

This clonotype was seen many times. V usage is TRBV7-9 and J usage is TRBJ2-3; no reliable D call. CDR1 SEHNR and CDR2 FQNEAQ come from the germline V gene (reference sequence). The V end lost 2 bases, the J end lost 1 base, and 7 bases lay between the germline ends. The CDR3 sequence is 14 residues long. The CDR3 DNA sequence: TGTGCCAGCAGCTTAAACTTGGGCACAGATACGCAGTATTTT. It encodes CASSLNLGTDTQYF.

In its sample, this clonotype was seen many times. The rearrangement joins TRBV11-3 to TRBJ2-7; possible D gene TRBD1, 5 bases. V was clipped by 4 bases and J by 3 bases, with 10 bases between them. Germline-derived CDR1 and CDR2 are SGHNT and YENEEA. The CDR3 runs to 13 residues. CDR3 sequence reads: CASSSTEDYEQYF. In DNA, the CDR3 is TGTGCCAGCAGCTCGACAGAGGACTACGAGCAGTACTTC.

This clonotype was counted only a few times. The V and J genes are TRBV7-2 and TRBJ2-3, with D maybe TRBD1 (6 bases). Trimming removed 1 base from V and 6 bases from J, with 8 bases in between. This CDR3 comprises 13 residues. The germline V gene has CDR1 SGHTA and CDR2 FQGNSA. In DNA, the CDR3 is TGTGCCAGCAGCTTAGTTGGGGGCGATACGCAGTATTTT. The encoded protein is CASSLVGGDTQYF. Combining the CDR3 with reference TRBV7-2 and TRBJ2-3 gives the whole variable domain GAGVSQSPSNKVTEKGKDVELRCDPISGHTALYWYRQSLGQGLEFLIYFQGNSAPDKSGLPSDRFSAERTGGSVSTLTIQRTQQEDSAVYLCASSLVGGDTQYFGPGTRLTVL.

This clonotype was counted a few times. This chain links TRBV27 with TRBJ1-6, with TRBD1 as a possible D gene (5 bases). V shed 6 bases and J shed 7 bases, with 22 bases lying between them. This CDR3 region has 17 residues. Looked up from germline, CDR1 is MNHEY and CDR2 is SMNVEV (reference sequence). The chain's CDR3 is CASRGQLSDWGNSPLHF. CDR3 in DNA: TGTGCCAGCAGAGGGCAGCTCTCTGACTGGGGGAATTCACCCCTCCACTTT.

This clonotype has more than one count but fewer than ten. The chain couples TRBV20-1 to TRBJ1-1; TRBD1 matches 9 bases. This CDR3 is 13 amino acids long. The V gene end was trimmed by 5 bases and the J gene end by 5 bases; junction bases not matched to a gene: 6. Germline V gene lookup returns CDR1 DFQATT and CDR2 SNEGSKA (reference sequence). CDR3 loop: CSAGDRVVTEAFF. The CDR3 DNA is TGCAGTGCTGGGGACAGGGTGGTAACTGAAGCTTTCTTT.

Only a few counts were recorded for this clonotype. The chain combines TRBV20-1 with TRBJ2-1, with 12 bases that match TRBD2. The CDR3 length is 18 residues. The ends lost 2 bases at V and 4 bases at J; junction bases unmatched: 12. Looked up from germline, CDR1 is DFQATT and CDR2 is SNEGSKA (reference sequence). The CDR3 sequence is CSARTLTSGSIRYNEQFF. The CDR3 nucleotides read TGCAGTGCTAGAACCCTGACTAGCGGGAGCATTAGGTACAATGAGCAGTTCTTC.

A few counts support this clonotype. This rearrangement joins TRBV5-6 to TRBJ2-7, with 10 bases identical to TRBD1. V lost 3 bases, J lost 5 bases, and 11 bases stayed unmatched. Germline CDR1 and CDR2: SGHDT and YYEEEE. This CDR3 spans 16 amino acids. The CDR3 DNA sequence: TGTGCCAGCAGCTCCACAGGGACAGGGGATTTAAACGAGCAGTACTTC. Its translation: CASSSTGTGDLNEQYF.

This clonotype was seen only a few times. J is TRBJ2-1 and V is TRBV12-3 or TRBV12-4, with TRBD1 as a possible D gene (5 bases). The V gene lost 5 bases and the J gene lost 2 bases, with 13 bases spanning the gap. The CDR3 totals 15 residues. The CDR3: CASSPLADTYNEQFF. DNA of the CDR3: TGTGCCAGCAGTCCCTTGGCGGACACCTACAATGAGCAGTTCTTC.

CDR3 coding DNA: TGCAGCGTTGAAGATTGGGAGGGGCAGGCTGCCACTGAAGCTTTCTTT. Translation gives CSVEDWEGQAATEAFF. The genes are TRBV29-1 and TRBJ1-1, with a possible D match to TRBD1 (5 bases). Trimming took 0 bases from V and 4 from J, leaving 18 bases between them. This CDR3 comprises 16 residues. The germline CDR1 and CDR2 sequences are SQVTM and ANQGSEA.

CDR3 DNA: TGTGCCAGCCTTGGGGCAGCAGATACGCAGTATTTT. Residues: CASLGAADTQYF. The chain is built from TRBV6-2 or TRBV6-3 and TRBJ2-3; the D gene is possibly TRBD1 (5 bases). This CDR3 has 12 residues. Germline loops: CDR1 MNHEY, CDR2 SVGEGT. V lost 8 bases to trimming and J lost 4 bases, with 10 bases between them.

This chain joins TRBV24-1 and TRBJ2-1, with D hard to call. CDR3 length: 15 residues. Germline CDR1 and CDR2: KGHDR and SFDVKD. V was pared by 4 bases and J by 6 bases, with 15 bases between. CDR3 in DNA: TGTGCCACCAGTGAGGCCGGGCTCCTCGCCAATGAGCAGTTCTTC. It yields the protein CATSEAGLLANEQFF.

The chain uses TRBV20-1 and TRBJ2-3; D gene unclear. Trimming shortened V by 5 bases and J by 8 bases, and 14 bases separated the two germline ends. The CDR3 is made up of 12 amino acids. The germline gives CDR1 DFQATT, CDR2 SNEGSKA (reference sequence). The DNA for the CDR3 is TGCAGTGCTCCCCCTGATAAAGCTACGCAGTATTTT. Protein sequence: CSAPPDKATQYF.

This clonotype was detected ten times or more. V is TRBV6-5 and J is TRBJ2-5, with D perhaps TRBD2 (5 bases). V lost 8 bases to trimming and J lost 4 bases, with 11 bases between them. Germline loops: CDR1 MNHEY, CDR2 SVGAGI. This CDR3 has 12 residues. The CDR3 DNA is TGTGCCAGCCGGAAGGGAGTAGAGACCCAGTACTTC. It yields the protein CASRKGVETQYF.

At least ten counts were recorded for this clonotype. The CDR3 loop reads CASSSERGSYNEQFF. The CDR3 DNA is TGTGCCAGCTCATCTGAACGGGGCTCCTACAATGAGCAGTTCTTC. The chain employs TRBV18 and TRBJ2-1; tentative D call: TRBD2 (5 bases). Trimming pared 5 bases from V and 0 bases from J, leaving 11 bases between. Looked up from germline, CDR1 is KGHSH and CDR2 is LQKENI. The CDR3 covers 15 residues.

This clonotype was recorded a few times. The chain links TRBV10-3 to TRBJ2-7; tentative D call: TRBD2 (6 bases). Germline CDR1 ENHRY, CDR2 SYGVKD. This CDR3 is built from 14 residues. Deletions cut 10 bases from V and 4 bases from J, with 20 bases between. The CDR3 reads CANSPGGNGYEQYF. The DNA of the CDR3 is TGTGCCAACTCCCCCGGCGGGAATGGGTACGAGCAGTACTTC.

This clonotype was seen ten or more times. The rearrangement links TRBV7-2 to TRBJ2-3, with 7 bases aligning to TRBD2. Looked up from germline, CDR1 is SGHTA and CDR2 is FQGNSA. The CDR3 is 17 amino acids. With V trimmed by 5 bases and J by 1 base, 12 bases remained unmatched. CDR3 in DNA: TGTGCCAGCAGCCCTCTACATGCGGGAGTGGGCACAGATACGCAGTATTTT. This sequence encodes CASSPLHAGVGTDTQYF. The full variable domain, its missing parts supplied by reference TRBV7-2 and TRBJ2-3, is GAGVSQSPSNKVTEKGKDVELRCDPISGHTALYWYRQSLGQGLEFLIYFQGNSAPDKSGLPSDRFSAERTGGSVSTLTIQRTQQEDSAVYLCASSPLHAGVGTDTQYFGPGTRLTVL.

The sample holds many counts of this clonotype. The chain recombines TRBV7-8 with TRBJ2-5; D gene unclear. CDR1 SGHVS and CDR2 FQNEAQ come from the germline V gene. Trimming shortened V by 5 bases and J by 0 bases, and 4 bases separated the two germline ends. This CDR3 is 12 amino acids long. CDR3 sequence reads: CASSNYQETQYF. CDR3 bases: TGTGCCAGCAGCAACTACCAAGAGACCCAGTACTTC.

There are many counts of this clonotype. The chain has TRBV7-7 and TRBJ2-5; 7 nucleotides align to TRBD2. V lost 6 bases, J lost 5 bases, and 12 bases stayed unmatched. Germline V CDR1 and CDR2: SSHAT, FNYEAQ (reference sequence). This CDR3 contains 15 residues. The CDR3 bases are TGTGCCAGCAGTCCCGGAGCGGGGCCGGTGGAGACCCAGTACTTC. Amino acid sequence: CASSPGAGPVETQYF.

On this clonotype: A read error is possible here, since a much larger clone lies one base away. CDR3 protein: CASSVGQGGTNEKLFF. The CDR3 DNA reads TGTGCCAGCAGTGTAGGGCAGGGGGGCACTAATGAAAAACTGTTTTTT. This rearrangement joins TRBV2 to TRBJ1-4, with 7 positions matching TRBD1. Per germline, CDR1 SNHLY and CDR2 FYNNEI. This CDR3 has 16 residues. V gave up 4 bases and J gave up 2 bases; unmatched junction bases: 7.

This clonotype appeared a few times. The rearrangement uses TRBV20-1 and TRBJ2-7; 7 bases map to TRBD1. The CDR3 is 14 residues long. The germline V gene encodes CDR1 DFQATT and CDR2 SNEGSKA (reference sequence). J was trimmed by 7 bases and V by 2 bases; bases with no gene match: 11. CDR3 region: CSARMDRSVAEQYF. CDR3 sequence (DNA): TGCAGTGCTAGAATGGACAGGTCTGTAGCGGAGCAGTACTTC.

The gene calls are TRBV20-1 and TRBJ2-7; possibly TRBD1 for D (6 bases). The V end was cut by 3 bases, the J end by 3 bases, with 15 bases between. This CDR3 is built from 14 residues. Per germline, CDR1 DFQATT and CDR2 SNEGSKA (reference sequence). In DNA, the CDR3 is TGCAGTGCTAGCAGGGGTTTAACCTACTACGAGCAGTACTTC. The encoded protein is CSASRGLTYYEQYF.

The chain carries TRBV5-1 and TRBJ2-1; a possible D gene is TRBD1 (5 bases). V shed 3 bases and J shed 8 bases, with 9 bases lying between them. The CDR3 sequence is 12 residues long. The germline gives CDR1 SGHRS, CDR2 YFSETQ. The CDR3 protein is CASSYTGDEQFF. For the CDR3, the DNA is TGCGCCAGCAGCTACACAGGAGATGAGCAGTTCTTC. The full variable domain, in which reference TRBV5-1 and TRBJ2-1 provide the parts outside the CDR3, is KAGVTQTPRYLIKTRGQQVTLSCSPISGHRSVSWYQQTPGQGLQFLFEYFSETQRNKGNFPGRFSGRQFSNSRSEMNVSTLELGDSALYLCASSYTGDEQFFGPGTRLTVL.

This clonotype was seen a few times. J is TRBJ1-1 and V is TRBV20-1; the D gene is possibly TRBD1 (5 bases). V was pared by 3 bases and J by 6 bases, with 14 bases between. Germline CDR1 is DFQATT and CDR2 is SNEGSKA (reference sequence). This CDR3 comprises 13 residues. In nucleotides, the CDR3 is TGCAGTGCTAGGCAGGGATCTTGGTCTGAAGCTTTCTTT. Translating it yields CSARQGSWSEAFF.

The chain links TRBV6-6 to TRBJ1-4; D not resolved. The CDR3 extends over 13 amino acids. Trimming left V 3 bases short and J 6 bases short, with 8 bases between. CDR1 and CDR2 (germline): MNHNY, SVGAGI (reference sequence). The chain's CDR3 is CASSYIADEKLFF. The CDR3, as DNA: TGTGCCAGCAGTTATATCGCGGATGAAAAACTGTTTTTT.

This chain links TRBV5-4 with TRBJ2-1; 9 nucleotides agree with TRBD2. The CDR3 loop spans 16 amino acids. Unmatched junction bases numbered 12, after V lost 4 bases and J lost 7 bases. The germline V gene encodes CDR1 SGHNT and CDR2 YYREEE (reference sequence). The CDR3, as DNA: TGTGCCAGCAGCCCAGGGACTAGCTCCAGAGAGAATGAGCAGTTCTTC. Amino acids: CASSPGTSSRENEQFF.

The rearrangement uses TRBV5-1 and TRBJ2-7; 7 bases line up with TRBD1. Germline CDR1 reads SGHRS; CDR2 reads YFSETQ. The CDR3 runs to 14 residues. V lost 0 bases and J lost 12; bases outside the gene matches: 12. CDR3 nucleotides: TGCGCCAGCAGCTTGGAGGACAGGATCCCTCCCCCGTACTTC. Protein sequence: CASSLEDRIPPPYF.